The subject of this entry is one TCR beta chain. TCRdb's copy holds only in-frame clones and misses some; the assay was immunoSEQ multiplex PCR. The sample contains over 120,000 clones, approximately 84% of which appear only once. Trimming shortened V by 0 bases and J by 2 bases, and 9 bases separated the two germline ends. This CDR3 comprises 15 residues. Germline V gives CDR1 SGDLS, CDR2 YYNGEE. This sample stems from a study of blood T cell repertoires in COVID-19. Study summary: Samples of COVID-19 (acute and convalescent) were obtained from the United States, Italy and Spain.

This sequence was found in a human donor in a cohort sampled during active COVID-19. The genes are TRBV9 and TRBJ1-3; TRBD1 is a possible D gene (5 bases). Sequencing used peripheral blood. CDR3 DNA sequence: TGTGCCAGCAGCGTAGGGGCAGGGACTGGAAACACCATATATTTT. It is translated as CASSVGAGTGNTIYF.